This passage covers 22 T cell receptor beta chains from one sample sequenced in a study of regulatory T cells in long-lasting Graves disease. Arm-PCR of CDR3 regions and iRepertoire HTBI primers were the basis on which TCR beta libraries were built. TCRdb reprocessed the multiplex PCR reads via MiXCR and lists one record per CDR3 protein. The profile covers fewer than 450,000 distinct CDR3 sequences, with about 15% appearing a single time and roughly 8% taken by the ten largest. As for time point: newly diagnosed GD, antithyroid drugs for less than 3 months. Isolated PBMC RNA provided the starting material for the TCR library. This sample was also put to use in a study of T cells in Graves' hyperthyroidism and ophthalmopathy.

Sequenced material: peripheral blood mononuclear cells (PBMCs), taken at new diagnosis, from a patient treated with antithyroid drugs. The receptors stem from a middle-aged woman with Graves disease.

The J gene is TRBJ2-2, the V gene TRBV11-2; D may be TRBD1 (6 bases). The CDR3 contains 16 residues. Between the trimmed V and J ends, which lost 7 bases and 7 bases, there was a span of 22 bases. The germline V gene encodes CDR1 SGHAT and CDR2 FQNNGV. The CDR3 bases are TGTGCCAGCAAACTCAGGGGCGGACTTGGTCGCGGGGAGCTGTTTTTT. Translated, it gives CASKLRGGLGRGELFF.

This clonotype occurred many times. The chain is built from TRBV16 and TRBJ2-7; D gene uncertain. The CDR3 sequence is 14 residues long. Germline V gives CDR1 KGHSY, CDR2 FQNENV. Trimming took off 0 bases at V and 2 bases at J, with 8 bases between the two ends. The CDR3 here is CASSQSGLPYEQYF. The CDR3 nucleotides read TGTGCCAGCAGCCAATCAGGTCTGCCCTACGAGCAGTACTTC.

At least ten counts were recorded for this clonotype. The rearrangement uses TRBV7-8 and TRBJ1-2; D perhaps matches TRBD1 (5 bases). Germline V gene lookup returns CDR1 SGHVS and CDR2 FQNEAQ. V gave up 10 bases and J gave up 1 base, with 13 bases separating them. The CDR3 consists of 13 residues. For the CDR3, the DNA is TGTGCCACCGGGGGAGGACTTAACTATGGCTACACCTTC. Protein: CATGGGLNYGYTF.

This clonotype was found many times. The V and J genes are TRBV28 and TRBJ2-5; tentative D call: TRBD1 (6 bases). CDR1 and CDR2 (germline): MDHEN, SYDVKM. The V end was cut by 4 bases, the J end by 1 base, with 10 bases between. The CDR3 sequence is 14 residues long. CDR3 in DNA: TGTGCCAGCAGTTCCTACAGGGTCCAAGAGACCCAGTACTTC. Amino acids: CASSSYRVQETQYF. Filled out from reference TRBV28 and TRBJ2-5, the complete variable domain reads DVKVTQSSRYLVKRTGEKVFLECVQDMDHENMFWYRQDPGLGLRLIYFSYDVKMKEKGDIPEGYSVSREKKERFSLILESASTNQTSMYLCASSSYRVQETQYFGPGTRLLVL.

This clonotype was recorded at least ten times. The chain combines TRBV27 with TRBJ2-7, with 7 bases fitting TRBD1. With 0 bases clipped from V and 0 bases from J, the junction kept 5 bases outside the gene matches. CDR3 length: 16 residues. Germline V lookup: CDR1 MNHEY, CDR2 SMNVEV (reference sequence). The CDR3 DNA follows: TGTGCCAGCAGTTTATCACAACAGGGGAGCTCCTACGAGCAGTACTTC. This translates into CASSLSQQGSSYEQYF.

The CDR3 nucleotides are TGTGCCAGCAGCCCAGTTACTAGCGGGGAAAATGAGCAGTTCTTC. It specifies CASSPVTSGENEQFF. The V call is TRBV28, the J call TRBJ2-1, with 10 bases identical to TRBD2. Trimming took 6 bases from V and 7 from J; bases not matched to a gene: 9. The germline CDR1 and CDR2 sequences are MDHEN and SYDVKM. The CDR3 runs to 15 residues. Complete variable domain (other parts from reference TRBV28 and TRBJ2-1): DVKVTQSSRYLVKRTGEKVFLECVQDMDHENMFWYRQDPGLGLRLIYFSYDVKMKEKGDIPEGYSVSREKKERFSLILESASTNQTSMYLCASSPVTSGENEQFFGPGTRLTVL.

The chain recombines TRBV6-5 with TRBJ2-3, with D perhaps given as TRBD1 or TRBD2 (5 bases each). The CDR3 extends over 16 amino acids. Per the germline V gene, CDR1 is MNHEY and CDR2 is SVGAGI. V was pared by 2 bases and J by 6 bases, with 18 bases between. DNA of the CDR3: TGTGCCAGCAGTTACCGAAGAGGGGTCGACCCCGATACGCAGTATTTT. Amino acids: CASSYRRGVDPDTQYF.

This clonotype has a count of ten or more. The V gene is TRBV28, the J gene TRBJ1-6; 8 bases are shared with TRBD1. Per the germline V gene, CDR1 is MDHEN and CDR2 is SYDVKM. This CDR3 is 15 amino acids long. The V gene end was trimmed by 4 bases and the J gene end by 10 bases; junction bases not matched to a gene: 9. CDR3 nucleotide sequence: TGTGCCAGCAGTTGGGGGTCAGGGGGCAGCTCACCCCTCCACTTT. As protein: CASSWGSGGSSPLHF.

V usage is TRBV30 and J usage is TRBJ2-7; D not certain. Between the trimmed V and J ends, which lost 3 bases and 2 bases, there was a span of 11 bases. The germline CDR1 and CDR2 sequences are GTSNPN and SVGIG (reference sequence). The CDR3 has 13 amino acids. The CDR3 coding sequence is TGTGCCTGGAGAAGAACCCTAGCCTACGAGCAGTACTTC. It specifies CAWRRTLAYEQYF.

This clonotype has more than one count but fewer than ten. The chain has TRBV9 and TRBJ2-1; TRBD2 might be the D (6 bases). The V end was cut by 0 bases, the J end by 6 bases, with 7 bases between. Germline CDR1 and CDR2: SGDLS and YYNGEE. The CDR3 extends over 13 amino acids. CDR3 nucleotide sequence: TGTGCCAGCAGCGTAGGAGCGGGCAATGAGCAGTTCTTC. Protein product: CASSVGAGNEQFF.

Ten or more counts support this clonotype. J is TRBJ2-3 and V is TRBV5-6; tentatively, D is TRBD2 (6 bases). V was clipped by 3 bases and J by 2 bases, with 7 bases between them. The CDR3 has 13 residues. Germline V lookup: CDR1 SGHDT, CDR2 YYEEEE. This CDR3 is CASSSDYTDTQYF. CDR3 bases: TGTGCCAGCAGCTCGGACTACACAGATACGCAGTATTTT.

The genes are TRBV12-3 or TRBV12-4 and TRBJ1-1; no clear D gene. V was pared by 5 bases and J by 0 bases, with 13 bases between. The CDR3 loop spans 15 amino acids. The CDR3 region has the DNA TGTGCCAGCAGTGAAGCGGCTACCATGAACACTGAAGCTTTCTTT. Protein sequence: CASSEAATMNTEAFF.

The chain employs TRBV6-1 and TRBJ2-2; 12 bases are shared with TRBD2. V trimming: 5 bases; J trimming: 0 bases; junction bases outside the gene matches: 7. Germline values: CDR1 MNHNS, CDR2 SASEGT. The CDR3 loop spans 18 amino acids. CDR3 in DNA: TGTGCCAGCAGTCCGGGACTAGCGGGCGGCGCGAACACCGGGGAGCTGTTTTTT. Encoded protein: CASSPGLAGGANTGELFF.

This clonotype has more than one count but fewer than ten. CDR3 in amino acids: CASSFQGPGDQPQHF. DNA of the CDR3: TGTGCCAGCAGTTTTCAGGGGCCTGGGGATCAGCCCCAGCATTTT. This chain links TRBV27 with TRBJ1-5; D possibly corresponds to TRBD1 (6 bases). The germline CDR1 and CDR2 sequences are MNHEY and SMNVEV (reference sequence). Trimming cost V 3 bases and J 5 bases, with 14 bases left between them. CDR3 size: 15 residues.

This clonotype was found many times. The chain uses TRBV19 and TRBJ1-1, with TRBD1 matching over 10 bases. Germline CDR1 and CDR2: LNHDA and SQIVND (reference sequence). V dropped 4 bases and J dropped 6; count of bases not matched to a gene: 5. The CDR3 is 14 residues long. In DNA form, the CDR3 reads TGTGCCAGTAGTAGCGCCGGGACAGGGGCTGAAGCTTTCTTT. Translation: CASSSAGTGAEAFF.

This clonotype came up many times. The J gene is TRBJ2-3, the V gene TRBV11-2; D not certain. The length of the CDR3 is 12 residues. V was shortened by 4 bases and J by 6 bases, with 8 bases between the two germline ends. The germline gives CDR1 SGHAT, CDR2 FQNNGV. The CDR3 sequence is CASSWKSDTQYF. CDR3 in DNA: TGTGCCAGCAGCTGGAAGTCGGATACGCAGTATTTT.

This clonotype came up many times. The J gene is TRBJ2-1, the V gene TRBV25-1; D is perhaps TRBD1 or TRBD2 (5 bases each). This CDR3 has 14 amino acids. Germline V lookup: CDR1 MGHDK, CDR2 SYGVNS. V was pared by 5 bases and J by 5 bases, with 13 bases between. The CDR3 region is CASSIPGPNNEQFF. In DNA, the CDR3 is TGTGCCAGCAGTATCCCGGGACCGAACAATGAGCAGTTCTTC. The full variable domain, its missing parts supplied by reference TRBV25-1 and TRBJ2-1, is EADIYQTPRYLVIGTGKKITLECSQTMGHDKMYWYQQDPGMELHLIHYSYGVNSTEKGDLSSESTVSRIRTEHFPLTLESARPSHTSQYLCASSIPGPNNEQFFGPGTRLTVL.

V gene TRBV11-3 combines with J gene TRBJ2-1; D possibly corresponds to TRBD2 (6 bases). This CDR3 region has 13 residues. Germline lookup yields CDR1 SGHNT and CDR2 YENEEA. V was pared by 4 bases and J by 6 bases, with 10 bases between. CDR3 region: CASSSGRLNEQFF. The CDR3 DNA is TGTGCCAGCAGCTCTGGGAGGCTCAATGAGCAGTTCTTC. Full variable domain (outside the CDR3, taken from reference TRBV11-3 and TRBJ2-1): EAGVVQSPRYKIIEKKQPVAFWCNPISGHNTLYWYLQNLGQGPELLIRYENEEAVDDSQLPKDRFSAERLKGVDSTLKIQPAELGDSAVYLCASSSGRLNEQFFGPGTRLTVL.

In this sample, this clonotype turned up many times. This chain links TRBV6-2 or TRBV6-3 with TRBJ2-1, with TRBD1 matching 8 bases. This CDR3 region has 14 residues. Germline V gene lookup returns CDR1 MNHEY and CDR2 SVGEGT. The ends lost 10 bases at V and 10 bases at J; junction bases unmatched: 15. CDR3 bases: TGTGCCATCGCCTATGGGACAGGACTGAGAGAGCAGTTCTTC. Amino acids: CAIAYGTGLREQFF.

Ten or more counts support this clonotype. The chain couples TRBV12-3 or TRBV12-4 to TRBJ2-3; 9 nucleotides line up with TRBD2. The V segment lost 7 bases and the J segment 1 base; nucleotides outside the gene matches: 6. This CDR3 comprises 15 residues. CDR3 in amino acids: CASTIAGVGTDTQYF. Here the CDR3 DNA reads TGTGCCAGCACCATAGCGGGAGTGGGCACAGATACGCAGTATTTT.

This clonotype was seen ten or more times. The chain couples TRBV19 to TRBJ1-1; no reliable D call. The CDR3 is made up of 13 amino acids. Germline CDR1 reads LNHDA; CDR2 reads SQIVND (reference sequence). V was clipped by 2 bases and J by 3 bases, with 7 bases between them. The CDR3 DNA reads as TGTGCCAGTAGTATAACACGGGACACTGAAGCTTTCTTT. Protein: CASSITRDTEAFF.

In this sample, this clonotype turned up many times. At one of its ends the junction is not consistent with the germline gene, which may arise from a read error. The chain is built from TRBV20-1 and TRBJ2-1; 10 nucleotides align to TRBD2. Germline V gene lookup returns CDR1 DFQATT and CDR2 SNEGSKA (reference sequence). CDR3 length equals 16 residues. The CDR3 nucleotides read TGCAGTGCCAGAGCCCCCCTAGCGGGAGAAACCAATGAGCAGTTCTTC. Amino acids: CSARAPLAGETNEQFF.